This T cell receptor (beta chain) was captured by sequencing in a study of blood T cell repertoires in COVID-19. Across the study: Nucleic acid was either cDNA or gDNA, and it came from T cells, B-cell-depleted T cells, or PBMCs.

V was clipped by 5 bases and J by 4 bases, with 18 bases between them. The length of the CDR3 is 16 residues. Germline V lookup: CDR1 SGHAT, CDR2 FQNNGV. Original data processing: Counts of nucleated cells, estimated from reference gene primer amplification, were obtained. Profiled with immunoSEQ multiplex PCR; TCRdb holds only in-frame clones, not every one. The D gene and trimming were derived from the DNA, and the V and J assignments and clone size from that table. The sample consists of under 250,000 clones, 83% of them appearing once. V and J are TRBV11-2 and TRBJ1-3; a weak D match, TRBD1 (5 bases). Sequenced sample: peripheral blood. This receptor was identified in a man aged 35-49 years with active or convalescent COVID-19. CDR3 coding DNA: TGTGCCAGCAGCCCCCGCCTGCAGGGCGCGGGAAACACCATATATTTT. This encodes CASSPRLQGAGNTIYF.